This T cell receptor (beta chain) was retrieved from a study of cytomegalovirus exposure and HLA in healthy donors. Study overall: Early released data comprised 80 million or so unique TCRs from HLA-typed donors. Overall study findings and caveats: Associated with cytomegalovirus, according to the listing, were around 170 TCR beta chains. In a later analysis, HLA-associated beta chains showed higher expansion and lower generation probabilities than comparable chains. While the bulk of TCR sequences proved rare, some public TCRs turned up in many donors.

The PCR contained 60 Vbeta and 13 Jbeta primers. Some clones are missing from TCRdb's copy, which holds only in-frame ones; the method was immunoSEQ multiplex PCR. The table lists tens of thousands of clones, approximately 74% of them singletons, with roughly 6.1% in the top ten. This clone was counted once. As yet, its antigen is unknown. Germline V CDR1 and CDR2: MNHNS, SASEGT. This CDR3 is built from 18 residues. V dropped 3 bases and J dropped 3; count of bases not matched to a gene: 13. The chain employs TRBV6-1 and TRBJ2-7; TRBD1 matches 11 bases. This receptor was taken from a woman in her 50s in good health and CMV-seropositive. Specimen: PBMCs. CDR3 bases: TGTGCCAGCAGTGACCGACGGGACGCCGGGACAGGGGGCTACGAGCAGTACTTC. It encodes CASSDRRDAGTGGYEQYF.